The 8 T cell receptor beta chains below come from one sample, sequenced in a study of blood T cell repertoires in COVID-19. The data were produced by immunoSEQ multiplex PCR, yet TCRdb's version contains in-frame clones alone and is incomplete. The data contain some 230,000 clones, 70% to 90% of them singletons. The sequenced material came from peripheral blood. The receptors shown here come from a woman between 45 and 60 years old with COVID-19, enrolled during active disease.

The chain employs TRBV6-4 and TRBJ1-2; TRBD1 matches at 9 bases. CDR3 size: 16 residues. Germline lookup yields CDR1 MRHNA and CDR2 SNTAGT. V dropped 5 bases and J dropped 8; count of bases not matched to a gene: 15. The CDR3 loop reads CASSHQPGQGSAGYTF. The CDR3 bases are TGTGCCAGCAGTCACCAACCGGGACAGGGTTCTGCCGGCTACACCTTC.

The V call is TRBV5-5, the J call TRBJ1-4, with a tentative D call TRBD1 (5 bases). This CDR3 region has 14 residues. Germline V CDR1 and CDR2: SGHKS, YYEKEE (reference sequence). V was clipped by 3 bases and J by 15 bases, with 21 bases between them. CDR3 sequence reads: CASSSFSSLGTMFF. Here the CDR3 DNA reads TGTGCCAGCAGCTCCTTCTCCTCATTGGGGACTATGTTTTTT.

This clone has just a few counts. The rearrangement joins TRBV3-1 (or the pseudogene TRBV3-2) to TRBJ2-1; TRBD2 might be the D (7 bases). The ends were cut back, 1 base at V and 14 bases at J, with 15 bases in the middle. The CDR3 extends over 13 amino acids. Germline V gives CDR1 LGHDT, CDR2 YNNKEL (reference sequence). CDR3 DNA: TGTGCCAGCAGCCAAGCGACGGGGGGCTCAAAGTTCTTC. Its translation: CASSQATGGSKFF.

The CDR3 DNA follows: TGTGCCAGCTCACCCCTGGGGGGGATTGATGGCTACACCTTC. The encoded protein is CASSPLGGIDGYTF. V usage is TRBV18 and J usage is TRBJ1-2, with D tentatively TRBD1 (5 bases). The germline V gene has CDR1 KGHSH and CDR2 LQKENI. The CDR3 is made up of 14 amino acids. Trimming pared 3 bases from V and 6 bases from J, leaving 14 bases between.

V usage is TRBV28 and J usage is TRBJ2-2, with D perhaps matching TRBD1 (6 bases). This CDR3 is 15 amino acids long. Between the trimmed V and J ends, which lost 6 bases and 3 bases, there was a span of 14 bases. Germline V lookup: CDR1 MDHEN, CDR2 SYDVKM. Here the CDR3 reads CASSAGESHTGELFF. The DNA of the CDR3 is TGTGCCAGCAGCGCAGGGGAGTCCCACACCGGGGAGCTGTTTTTT.

On this clone itself: Other DNA sequences in this sample translate to the same CDR3. J is TRBJ1-2 and V is TRBV6-1; possible D gene TRBD1, 6 bases. V dropped 0 bases and J dropped 4 bases, with 6 bases sitting between them. CDR3 length equals 13 residues. Looked up from germline, CDR1 is MNHNS and CDR2 is SASEGT. Here the CDR3 reads CASSEARGYGYTF. The CDR3 bases are TGTGCCAGCAGTGAAGCCAGGGGCTATGGCTACACCTTC.

This rearrangement joins TRBV7-9 to TRBJ2-2; D remains unclear. Germline CDR1 and CDR2: SEHNR and FQNEAQ (reference sequence). The V and J ends lost 2 bases and 8 bases respectively, with 6 bases between them. This CDR3 has 12 residues. CDR3 nucleotide sequence: TGTGCCAGCAGCTTAAGCCGTGGGGAGCTGTTTTTT. It specifies CASSLSRGELFF.

The chain joins TRBV19 to TRBJ1-2; weak D call: TRBD1 (5 bases). This CDR3 spans 18 amino acids. The germline CDR1 and CDR2 sequences are LNHDA and SQIVND (reference sequence). Between the trimmed V and J ends, which lost 1 base and 0 bases, there was a span of 18 bases. CDR3 coding DNA: TGTGCCAGTAGTATAGTTCGGGGGTCCTGGGTAGCTAACTATGGCTACACCTTC. Amino acid sequence: CASSIVRGSWVANYGYTF.